This T cell receptor (beta chain) comes out of a study of prognosis after radiotherapy for stage I lung cancer. Across the whole study: None of the non-small cell lung cancer patients was considered medically operable.

This clonotype was picked up one time. No conserved phenylalanine or tryptophan ends this CDR3, so it is likely a read error. By two-round multiplex PCR, the TCR beta CDR3 was amplified from genomic DNA. Each TRBV and TRBJ gene had its own primer in the first PCR round. MiXCR was run by TCRdb on the multiplex PCR reads, yielding one entry per CDR3 protein. The sample records about 32,000 distinct CDR3 sequences, around 43% being singletons. Germline V gene sequence: CDR1 KGHDR, CDR2 SFDVKD. The CDR3 extends over 16 amino acids. V shed 8 bases, J shed 7 bases, and the junction held 16 bases outside the gene matches.

This TCR derives from a donor at least 50 years old with non-small cell lung cancer. The V gene is TRBV24-1, the J gene TRBJ1-2; 9 nucleotides agree with TRBD1. The specimen was PBMCs, collected before or after stereotactic body radiation therapy (not recorded which). The CDR3 sequence: CATIGNSPTGGSGYTL. CDR3 DNA sequence: TGTGCCACCATTGGTAACTCCCCTACAGGGGGCAGTGGCTACACCCTC.